Below are 8 T cell receptor beta chains sequenced from a single sample in a study of spatial heterogeneity in lung cancer. Documented time point: sample taken at primary tumor resection. Sequencing of whole RNA from tumor, nontumor lung or frozen PBMC involved no sorting. TCRdb passed the 5' RACE reads through MiXCR, listing each CDR3 protein once. The sample holds around 24,000 distinct CDR3 sequences, roughly 6.9% seen once. The sample here was PBMCs, taken at surgery. These receptors came from a male donor with early-stage non-small cell lung cancer.

This clonotype came up many times. The genes are TRBV3-1 and TRBJ2-1; a possible D gene is TRBD2 (5 bases). CDR1 and CDR2 (germline): LGHDT, YNNKEL (reference sequence). V was pared by 4 bases and J by 1 base, with 11 bases between. CDR3 length: 15 residues. CDR3 DNA: TGTGCCAGCAGCCGAACTAGAGCTTCCTACAATGAGCAGTTCTTC. It specifies CASSRTRASYNEQFF.

This clonotype was observed many times. This chain connects TRBV20-1 to TRBJ2-3, with TRBD1 matching 12 bases. The CDR3 covers 14 residues. Germline V gene lookup returns CDR1 DFQATT and CDR2 SNEGSKA (reference sequence). The CDR3 DNA follows: TGCAGAGGCCTGGGACAGGGGGCACCAGATACGCAGTATTTT. This codes for CRGLGQGAPDTQYF.

The chain recombines TRBV7-9 with TRBJ2-7; no clear D. V was cut by 5 bases and J by 0 bases, with 8 bases left in between. Germline lookup yields CDR1 SEHNR and CDR2 FQNEAQ (reference sequence). This CDR3 contains 13 residues. CDR3 sequence (DNA): TGTGCCAGCAGCCCCGCAACCTCCTACGAGCAGTACTTC. Protein sequence: CASSPATSYEQYF.

This clonotype was found many times. The rearrangement links TRBV10-3 to TRBJ2-1; possible D gene TRBD1, 5 bases. The CDR3 has 14 amino acids. CDR1 and CDR2 (germline): ENHRY, SYGVKD. V was trimmed by 4 bases and J by 8 bases, leaving 15 bases between them. The CDR3 coding sequence is TGTGCCATCAGTGGGACAAGGGGTGAGGATGAGCAGTTCTTC. It is translated as CAISGTRGEDEQFF.

This clonotype showed up just a few times. The chain is built from TRBV7-3 and TRBJ2-7; D possibly corresponds to TRBD1 (6 bases). Germline assignment: CDR1 SGHTA and CDR2 FQGTGA. The CDR3 is 17 amino acids. With 1 base removed from V and 5 bases from J, the gap between germline ends came to 21 bases. CDR3 residues: CASSLRGQGPLGDEQYF. The CDR3 bases are TGTGCCAGCAGCTTAAGGGGGCAGGGCCCTTTAGGGGACGAGCAGTACTTC. The full variable domain, rest sourced from reference TRBV7-3 and TRBJ2-7, is GAGVSQTPSNKVTEKGKYVELRCDPISGHTALYWYRQSLGQGPEFLIYFQGTGAADDSGLPNDRFFAVRPEGSVSTLKIQRTERGDSAVYLCASSLRGQGPLGDEQYFGPGTRLTVT.

This chain's CDR3 is CASSQGSGNSPLHF. The CDR3 nucleotides read TGTGCCAGCTCCCAAGGGTCGGGAAATTCACCCCTCCACTTT. The gene calls are TRBV3-1 and TRBJ1-6; D is undetermined. V dropped 8 bases and J dropped 7 bases, with 15 bases sitting between them. CDR3 size: 14 residues. CDR1 LGHDT and CDR2 YNNKEL come from the germline V gene (reference sequence).

This clonotype has ten or more counts. The V call is TRBV5-1, the J call TRBJ2-7; 9 bases match TRBD1. The length of the CDR3 is 14 residues. The germline V gene has CDR1 SGHRS and CDR2 YFSETQ. The ends lost 3 bases at V and 6 bases at J; junction bases unmatched: 7. CDR3 coding DNA: TGCGCCAGCAGCTCCGGGACAGGGAAGGGCGAGCAGTACTTC. As protein: CASSSGTGKGEQYF.

This clonotype came up many times. The chain recombines TRBV19 with TRBJ2-1, with D maybe TRBD1 (6 bases). The CDR3 is 14 residues long. Trimming shortened V by 3 bases and J by 0 bases, and 6 bases separated the two germline ends. The germline CDR1 and CDR2 sequences are LNHDA and SQIVND (reference sequence). The CDR3 DNA follows: TGTGCCAGTAGTATCAGGGGCTCCTACAATGAGCAGTTCTTC. Amino acid sequence: CASSIRGSYNEQFF.